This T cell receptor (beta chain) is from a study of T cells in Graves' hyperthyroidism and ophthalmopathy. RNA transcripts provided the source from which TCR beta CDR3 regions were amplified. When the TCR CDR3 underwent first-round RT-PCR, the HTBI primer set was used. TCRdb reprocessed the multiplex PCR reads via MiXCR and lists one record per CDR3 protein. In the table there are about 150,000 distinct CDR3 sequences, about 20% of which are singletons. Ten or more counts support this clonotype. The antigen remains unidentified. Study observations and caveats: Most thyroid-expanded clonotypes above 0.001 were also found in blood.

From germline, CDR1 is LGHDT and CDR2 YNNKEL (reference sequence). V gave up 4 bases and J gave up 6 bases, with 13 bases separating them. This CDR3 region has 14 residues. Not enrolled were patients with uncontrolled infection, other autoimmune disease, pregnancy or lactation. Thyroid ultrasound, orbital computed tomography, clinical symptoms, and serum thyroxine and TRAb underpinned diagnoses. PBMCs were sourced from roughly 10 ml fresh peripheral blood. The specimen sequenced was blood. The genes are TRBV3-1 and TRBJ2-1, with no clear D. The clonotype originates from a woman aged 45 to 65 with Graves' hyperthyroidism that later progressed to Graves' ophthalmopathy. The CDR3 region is CASSPDPRPNEQFF. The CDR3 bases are TGTGCCAGCAGCCCCGACCCTAGACCCAATGAGCAGTTCTTC.